This entry features one TCR beta chain sequence. This entry comes from a study of blood T cell repertoires in COVID-19. As for the study in general: Spain, Italy and the United States supplied samples that represented acute and convalescent COVID-19.

As handled by the study authors: Amplification of reference gene primers was used by the study to estimate nucleated cell counts. Method: immunoSEQ multiplex PCR; TCRdb's copy keeps in-frame clones and lacks some. D and trimming were read from the DNA, whereas the V and J calls and clone size are those reported in that table. The data contain over 350,000 clones, roughly nine tenths of them singletons. Those who participated ranged in age from 18 to 89 years and resided in about two dozen US areas. Germline V lookup: CDR1 MNHEY, CDR2 SMNVEV (reference sequence). Trimming took 4 bases from V and 2 from J, leaving 10 bases between them. The CDR3 has 14 amino acids.

V gene TRBV27 combines with J gene TRBJ2-3; weak D call: TRBD2 (5 bases). The sample comprised PBMCs or T cells enriched from blood (not recorded which). This sequence originates from a young woman with acute COVID-19. The CDR3 nucleotides read TGTGCCAGCAGTTCGAGGGCGACCACAGATACGCAGTATTTT. This codes for CASSSRATTDTQYF.